The rows below give T cell receptor beta chains drawn from one sample of a study of CD8+CD57+ T cells in acquired aplastic anemia. TCRdb processed the reads anew with MiXCR; each CDR3 protein has one entry. This repertoire shows around 130,000 distinct CDR3 sequences, roughly 50% found once; its top ten account for roughly 2.5%. Sequences were obtained from sorted CD4+, CD8+, or CD8+CD57+ T cells (not recorded which) from PBMCs. The receptors stem from a human donor in good health, serving as a control. CDR3s leave out the opening cysteine and the closing phenylalanine or tryptophan.

J: TRBJ2-7; V: TRBV11-1; CDR3: ASSRRDISYEQY
J: TRBJ2-7; V: TRBV19; CDR3: ASSVGTGLTYEQY
J: TRBJ1-2; V: TRBV19; CDR3: ASSIRIGTYGYT
J: TRBJ1-2; V: TRBV27; CDR3: ASSSGGWSNGYT
J: TRBJ1-2; V: TRBV10-1; CDR3: ASRNRQVDGYT
J: TRBJ2-3; V: TRBV10-3; CDR3: ALGTTQAADTQY
J: TRBJ2-7; V: TRBV20-1; CDR3: SAESGGTSYEQY
J: TRBJ1-2; V: TRBV20-1; CDR3: SAPSGEANYGYT
J: TRBJ1-1; V: TRBV7-6; CDR3: ASSLALTGGSEAF
J: TRBJ2-7; V: TRBV15; CDR3: ATSRGPGRGEQY
J: TRBJ1-2; V: TRBV20-1; CDR3: SASGRTGYT
J: TRBJ2-5; V: TRBV19; CDR3: ASSRQGTTETQY
J: TRBJ1-2; V: TRBV7-8; CDR3: ASADSPDNYGYT
J: TRBJ2-5; V: TRBV7-3; CDR3: ASSRGVQETQY
J: TRBJ2-7; V: TRBV4-3; CDR3: ASSHSPTSGYEQY
J: TRBJ2-1; V: TRBV19; CDR3: ASSSSGGRMYNEQF
J: TRBJ1-1; V: TRBV10-3; CDR3: AISRGGMNTEAF
J: TRBJ2-1; V: TRBV19; CDR3: ASSIELGDEQF
J: TRBJ1-6; V: TRBV20-1; CDR3: SARDQRQGFNSPLH
J: TRBJ2-7; V: TRBV15; CDR3: ATSSAGPGYEQY
J: TRBJ2-5; V: TRBV2; CDR3: ASSGLAGETQY
J: TRBJ1-1; V: TRBV5-1; CDR3: ASSLKMNTEAF
J: TRBJ1-1; V: TRBV7-9; CDR3: ASSLEAANTEAF
J: TRBJ2-7; V: TRBV7-3; CDR3: ASSPGQGGNEQY
J: TRBJ1-1; V: TRBV7-2; CDR3: ASSPGPRNTEAF
J: TRBJ2-1; V: TRBV25-1; CDR3: ASSDDSRVRF
J: TRBJ1-5; V: TRBV10-1; CDR3: ASSEVHLGTGVRNQPQH
J: TRBJ1-5; V: TRBV6-1; CDR3: ASSETGHQPQH
J: TRBJ1-2; V: TRBV30; CDR3: AWTTQEVRYGYT
J: TRBJ2-7; V: TRBV2; CDR3: ASSLRADAYEQY
J: TRBJ1-4; V: TRBV15; CDR3: ATSRIDEKLF
J: TRBJ2-5; V: TRBV20-1; CDR3: SARGGGETQY
J: TRBJ2-7; V: TRBV29-1; CDR3: SVEDASYEQY
J: TRBJ2-7; V: TRBV20-1; CDR3: SASPLDRASSYEQY
J: TRBJ2-7; V: TRBV2; CDR3: ASSLYEQY
J: TRBJ1-5; V: TRBV2; CDR3: ASSEFWTGRSAPA
J: TRBJ1-6; V: TRBV2; CDR3: ASSDLGFSDDSPLH
J: TRBJ2-7; V: TRBV6-1; CDR3: ASSPKGYSSGGRNEQY
J: TRBJ1-6; V: TRBV2; CDR3: ASSDAEYQAPLH
J: TRBJ2-1; V: TRBV2; CDR3: ASSGTSGRNEQF
J: TRBJ1-5; V: TRBV2; CDR3: ASSLRTGTGLSNQPQH
J: TRBJ2-3; V: TRBV6-5; CDR3: ASSWDRDGAGVDTQY
J: TRBJ1-4; V: TRBV19; CDR3: ASSIVGRANEKLF
J: TRBJ2-1; V: TRBV5-1; CDR3: ASSQGTSGGRSQF
J: TRBJ1-1; V: TRBV20-1; CDR3: SASGAGLNTEAF
J: TRBJ1-2; V: TRBV5-1; CDR3: ASSLQGVDGYT
J: TRBJ2-5; V: TRBV12-3/TRBV12-4; CDR3: ASSLAGGYQETQY
J: TRBJ2-5; V: TRBV20-1; CDR3: SVWASGGKETQY
J: TRBJ2-7; V: TRBV10-2; CDR3: ASSEQTYEQY
J: TRBJ1-5; V: TRBV19; CDR3: ASGAQPQH
J: TRBJ2-7; V: TRBV7-2; CDR3: ASSGQTGLPYEQY
J: TRBJ2-5; V: TRBV2; CDR3: ASAFSTETQY
J: TRBJ2-2; V: TRBV10-3; CDR3: AISERLAYNTGELF
J: TRBJ2-7; V: TRBV5-5; CDR3: ASSFTQGGEQY
J: TRBJ2-2; V: TRBV7-3; CDR3: ASSLFRGPNTGELF